This T cell receptor (beta chain) was observed in a study of technical replicates of blood from a few donors. Data came from immunoSEQ multiplex PCR; TCRdb stores just in-frame clones and leaves some out. The table has about 56,000 clones, roughly 95% seen once; the top ten hold 2.5% to 4%. Germline lookup yields CDR1 SEHNR and CDR2 FQNEAQ (reference sequence). J gave up 7 bases and V 5 bases, and 6 bases lay outside the gene matches. This CDR3 comprises 14 residues. The source of this sequence is a human donor in good health. Some clones in this sample may be carry-over from other donors' samples. The genes are TRBV7-9 and TRBJ2-1; TRBD1 matches 9 bases. The sequenced sample was PBMCs. The DNA for the CDR3 is TGTGCCAGCAGCACTTGGACAGGGGTGAATGAGCAGTTCTTC. Translating it yields CASSTWTGVNEQFF.